A few counts support the clone carrying this TCR beta chain. Its target is not known. Unique molecular identifiers were incorporated into the prepared TCRbeta library. TCRdb fed the PCR reads into MiXCR, producing one record per CDR3 protein. The sample includes hundreds of thousands of distinct CDR3 sequences, 10% to 15% of them seen just once. The sample belongs to a study of T-cell reconstitution after alpha-beta-depleted transplantation in children. Trimming took off 1 base at V and 2 bases at J, with 15 bases between the two ends. Germline V gene lookup returns CDR1 DFQATT and CDR2 SNEGSKA (reference sequence). The CDR3 loop spans 16 amino acids. The study's findings and limits: T-cell counts and diversity at one year post-transplant came mainly from newly produced T cells.

V is TRBV20-1 and J is TRBJ2-1; tentative D call: TRBD1 (5 bases). The material was PBMCs, mostly from graft donor cells, obtained 360 days after TCRalphabeta/CD19-depleted stem cell transplant. The clonotype originates from a male patient younger than 18 who had a stem cell transplant for acute myeloid leukemia, so the T cells may come from the graft donor. CDR3 bases: TGCAGTGCTAGAGGCCTAGGGGCAGGCCCCTACAATGAGCAGTTCTTC. Translating it yields CSARGLGAGPYNEQFF.